Listed here are 18 T cell receptor beta chains from one sample, sequenced in a study of regulatory T cells in long-lasting Graves disease. Time point specified: persistent/refractory GD, antithyroid drugs over 5 years with positive TRAb. Construction of the TCR library relied on RNA isolated from PBMCs. According to the study, TCR beta libraries were built with iRepertoire HTBI primers and CDR3-region Arm-PCR. Using its own MiXCR run on the multiplex PCR reads, TCRdb lists one record per CDR3 protein. The data contain fewer than 400,000 distinct CDR3 sequences, roughly 20% of them singletons. Specimen: peripheral blood mononuclear cells (PBMCs), collected when the disease was refractory, from a patient treated with antithyroid drugs. The source of these receptors is a female donor with Graves disease.

This clonotype came up many times. This rearrangement joins TRBV7-2 to TRBJ2-7, with D tentatively TRBD2 (6 bases). CDR1 is SGHTA, CDR2 FQGNSA, per germline. The CDR3 extends over 13 amino acids. V was trimmed by 6 bases and J by 3 bases, leaving 12 bases between them. For the CDR3, the DNA is TGTGCCAGCAGTGCGGAGGGGATCTACGAGCAGTACTTC. Translation: CASSAEGIYEQYF.

The genes are TRBV28 and TRBJ1-2, with D possibly being TRBD1 (5 bases). The length of the CDR3 is 14 residues. V was shortened by 6 bases and J by 0 bases, with 11 bases between the two germline ends. Germline assignment: CDR1 MDHEN and CDR2 SYDVKM. The chain's CDR3 is CASSAGLANYGYTF. DNA of the CDR3: TGTGCCAGCAGCGCAGGGCTAGCTAACTATGGCTACACCTTC.

This clonotype turned up a few times. The CDR3: CSARDSGGRSSYEQYF. The CDR3, as DNA: TGCAGTGCTAGAGATTCCGGCGGGAGGAGCTCCTACGAGCAGTACTTC. The chain carries TRBV20-1 and TRBJ2-7, with 8 bases matching TRBD2. The V gene end was trimmed by 0 bases and the J gene end by 0 bases; junction bases not matched to a gene: 7. CDR1 DFQATT and CDR2 SNEGSKA come from the germline V gene (reference sequence). CDR3 length equals 16 residues.

This clonotype has at least ten counts. A read error may produce the germline difference seen at one junction end. This rearrangement joins TRBV28 to TRBJ1-2, with TRBD1 identical over 11 bases. The CDR3 loop spans 11 amino acids. Germline CDR1 is MDHEN and CDR2 is SYDVKM. The DNA for the CDR3 is TGTGCCAGCAGTTTCGGGACAGGGGGTTACTTC. This sequence encodes CASSFGTGGYF.

This clonotype was found a few times. This chain links TRBV7-9 with TRBJ2-5, with 14 bases that match TRBD2. The trim removed 3 bases at V and 3 bases at J, leaving 12 bases unmatched. Germline V gene data show CDR1 as SEHNR and CDR2 as FQNEAQ (reference sequence). The CDR3 extends over 19 amino acids. CDR3 DNA sequence: TGTGCCAGCAGCTTCGGGTTGGGGACTAGCGGGAGAGTGGAAGAGACCCAGTACTTC. This translates into CASSFGLGTSGRVEETQYF.

In its sample, this clonotype was seen many times. The V call is TRBV10-3, the J call TRBJ1-2; possible D gene TRBD1, 5 bases. The CDR3 runs 13 residues. V was shortened by 7 bases and J by 8 bases, with 17 bases between the two germline ends. The germline CDR1 and CDR2 sequences are ENHRY and SYGVKD. CDR3 DNA sequence: TGTGCCATCACGGGGGGAAGTTCATTAGGCTACACCTTC. Translating gives CAITGGSSLGYTF.

The chain joins TRBV3-1 to TRBJ1-4; 7 bases align to TRBD1. V was clipped by 4 bases and J by 4 bases; unmatched bases: 12. Germline loops: CDR1 LGHDT, CDR2 YNNKEL (reference sequence). CDR3 length: 17 residues. This chain's CDR3 is CASSPLTGERDNEKLFF. CDR3 coding DNA: TGTGCCAGCAGCCCACTAACAGGGGAGAGGGATAATGAAAAACTGTTTTTT.

This clonotype came up many times. The gene calls are TRBV7-2 and TRBJ2-7, with unresolved D. Germline V gene data show CDR1 as SGHTA and CDR2 as FQGNSA. Trimming stripped 2 bases from V and 5 bases from J, with 7 bases between. This CDR3 spans 12 amino acids. CDR3 nucleotide sequence: TGTGCCAGCAGCTTAATGGTTGACGAGCAGTACTTC. It yields the protein CASSLMVDEQYF.

This clonotype has a count of ten or more. This chain connects TRBV11-2 to TRBJ2-5; D is possibly TRBD1 or TRBD2 (5 bases each). Germline V gives CDR1 SGHAT, CDR2 FQNNGV. This CDR3 has 15 amino acids. Trimming took off 3 bases at V and 5 bases at J, with 16 bases between the two ends. The CDR3 DNA follows: TGTGCCAGCAGCTTTGGTAGTGGGGGAGTGGAGACCCAGTACTTC. It yields the protein CASSFGSGGVETQYF.

This clonotype turned up a few times. The chain is built from TRBV30 and TRBJ1-1; TRBD1 matches at 7 bases. J lost 10 bases, V lost 2 bases, and 4 bases had no gene match. The CDR3 is made up of 11 amino acids. From germline, CDR1 is GTSNPN and CDR2 SVGIG (reference sequence). CDR3 sequence: CAWSTGVGAFF. CDR3 nucleotide sequence: TGTGCCTGGAGTACAGGGGTTGGAGCTTTCTTT.

With respect to this clonotype: A single base separates this from a much larger clone, so it may be a read error. The chain links TRBV6-2 or TRBV6-3 to TRBJ1-1, with no clear D. The CDR3 length is 15 residues. Germline CDR1 reads MNHEY; CDR2 reads SVGEGT. V was clipped by 2 bases and J by 4 bases, with 14 bases between them. In nucleotides, the CDR3 is TGTGCCAGCAGTTACCACCCGCCGGAGAGCACTGAAGCTTTCTTT. This encodes CASSYHPPESTEAFF.

There are many counts of this clonotype. J is TRBJ1-2 and V is TRBV20-1; D is unresolved. CDR1 is DFQATT, CDR2 SNEGSKA, per germline (reference sequence). The CDR3 contains 11 residues. V shed 5 bases and J shed 5 bases, with 9 bases lying between them. CDR3 amino acids: CSARRLYGYTF. The CDR3, as DNA: TGCAGTGCTCGGCGGCTTTATGGCTACACCTTC.

This chain connects TRBV30 to TRBJ2-5; 7 positions match TRBD1. There are 13 residues in the CDR3. J lost 2 bases, V lost 1 base, and 1 base had no gene match. CDR1 GTSNPN and CDR2 SVGIG come from the germline V gene (reference sequence). CDR3: CAWSGDRQETQYF. In DNA, the CDR3 is TGTGCCTGGAGTGGGGACAGACAAGAGACCCAGTACTTC.

This clonotype was observed at least ten times. The genes are TRBV18 and TRBJ1-5; 7 bases are a match to TRBD1. After removal of 4 bases from V and 4 bases from J, the junction contained 4 bases not matched to a gene. The CDR3 consists of 14 residues. Germline CDR1 KGHSH, CDR2 LQKENI. The CDR3 sequence is CASSHGQENQPQHF. The CDR3 region has the DNA TGTGCCAGCTCACATGGACAGGAGAATCAGCCCCAGCATTTT.

This clonotype has just a few counts. This sequence joins TRBV2 and TRBJ2-2, with D perhaps matching TRBD2 (5 bases). Germline values: CDR1 SNHLY, CDR2 FYNNEI. Trimming stripped 5 bases from V and 4 bases from J, with 11 bases between. CDR3 size: 14 residues. DNA for the CDR3: TGTGCCAGCAGTCTAAGACTACTCACCGGGGAGCTGTTTTTT. Its protein is CASSLRLLTGELFF.

The V and J genes are TRBV12-3 or TRBV12-4 and TRBJ1-2, with D perhaps matching TRBD1 (6 bases). The V and J ends lost 7 bases and 3 bases respectively, with 15 bases between them. The CDR3 has 14 amino acids. As DNA, the CDR3 is TGTGCCAGCATGAGGGGGGGGGAGGACTATGGCTACACCTTC. The encoded protein is CASMRGGEDYGYTF.

This clonotype has just a few counts. The V and J genes are TRBV10-3 and TRBJ1-6; D gene uncertain. Germline CDR1 and CDR2: ENHRY and SYGVKD. This CDR3 is 14 amino acids long. V was clipped by 6 bases and J by 5 bases, with 11 bases between them. The CDR3 DNA is TGTGCCATCAGCGAAGGGCGAGATAATTCACCCCTCCACTTT. This sequence encodes CAISEGRDNSPLHF.

The chain uses TRBV3-1 and TRBJ1-6; no definite D call. The CDR3 sequence is 16 residues long. Trimming took 1 base from V and 2 from J, leaving 9 bases between them. Germline CDR1 and CDR2: LGHDT and YNNKEL (reference sequence). The CDR3 reads CASSQGGLTYNSPLHF. CDR3 DNA: TGTGCCAGCAGCCAAGGGGGATTGACCTATAATTCACCCCTCCACTTT.